This TCR beta chain was retrieved from a study of shared clonotypes between healthy human individuals. As to this clone: The antigen is not known.

Terminally differentiated effector memory CD45RA+ cells were excluded by CCR7 positive selection of CD45RO-negative cells. Each sample came from a Caucasian adult donor living in Nashville, Tennessee. Study-level findings and limits: Donors were few, which limited the genetic and exposure-history diversity represented. Lower generation probabilities were found for non-shared clonotypes than for those shared by all four donors.

The CDR3 is 17 amino acids. V was pared by 1 base and J by 2 bases, with 16 bases between. Germline V lookup: CDR1 SGDLS, CDR2 YYNGEE. About 30,000 T cell genomes, or approximately 190 ng DNA, went into the sorted-subset replicate PCRs. Measured with immunoSEQ multiplex PCR; TCRdb has only the in-frame clones, and not every one. The sample consists of about 2.2 million clones, 93% of them appearing once. This chain links TRBV9 with TRBJ2-1; perhaps TRBD2 as D (5 bases). The sequenced sample consisted of naive CD8+ T cells from PBMCs. The TCR was taken from a man aged 18 to 30 in good health. Some clones in this sample may be carry-over from other donors' samples. This chain's CDR3 is CASSVQFRGETYNEQFF. The CDR3 DNA reads as TGTGCCAGCAGCGTACAGTTCCGGGGAGAGACCTACAATGAGCAGTTCTTC.